This record concerns one T cell receptor beta chain sequence. Stability of Graves' hyperthyroidism was defined as absent ophthalmopathy progression within 18 months. Clinicians diagnosed patients from clinical symptoms, serum thyroxine and TRAb, thyroid ultrasound and orbital computed tomography. From less than 13 ml of fresh peripheral blood, PBMCs were isolated. TCR beta CDR3 sequences were amplified from RNA transcripts. A first-round RT-PCR of the TCR CDR3 used the HTBI primer set. TCRdb passed the multiplex PCR reads through MiXCR, listing each CDR3 protein once. The table shows hundreds of thousands of distinct CDR3 sequences, with 15% to 18% occurring only once. This entry is derived from a study of T cells in Graves' hyperthyroidism and ophthalmopathy. Across the study: The initial diagnosis was the point when peripheral blood was collected, ahead of any treatment.

Germline V CDR1 and CDR2: MDHEN, SYDVKM. This CDR3 is 16 amino acids long. The ends lost 5 bases at V and 4 bases at J; junction bases unmatched: 11. The source of this sequence is a woman aged 18-35 years with Graves' hyperthyroidism. Sequenced input: blood. V and J are TRBV28 and TRBJ2-3; 8 nucleotides align to TRBD1. CDR3 coding DNA: TGTGCCAGCAGTCGCAGGACAGGGCGTAGGGCAGATACGCAGTATTTT. This translates into CASSRRTGRRADTQYF.